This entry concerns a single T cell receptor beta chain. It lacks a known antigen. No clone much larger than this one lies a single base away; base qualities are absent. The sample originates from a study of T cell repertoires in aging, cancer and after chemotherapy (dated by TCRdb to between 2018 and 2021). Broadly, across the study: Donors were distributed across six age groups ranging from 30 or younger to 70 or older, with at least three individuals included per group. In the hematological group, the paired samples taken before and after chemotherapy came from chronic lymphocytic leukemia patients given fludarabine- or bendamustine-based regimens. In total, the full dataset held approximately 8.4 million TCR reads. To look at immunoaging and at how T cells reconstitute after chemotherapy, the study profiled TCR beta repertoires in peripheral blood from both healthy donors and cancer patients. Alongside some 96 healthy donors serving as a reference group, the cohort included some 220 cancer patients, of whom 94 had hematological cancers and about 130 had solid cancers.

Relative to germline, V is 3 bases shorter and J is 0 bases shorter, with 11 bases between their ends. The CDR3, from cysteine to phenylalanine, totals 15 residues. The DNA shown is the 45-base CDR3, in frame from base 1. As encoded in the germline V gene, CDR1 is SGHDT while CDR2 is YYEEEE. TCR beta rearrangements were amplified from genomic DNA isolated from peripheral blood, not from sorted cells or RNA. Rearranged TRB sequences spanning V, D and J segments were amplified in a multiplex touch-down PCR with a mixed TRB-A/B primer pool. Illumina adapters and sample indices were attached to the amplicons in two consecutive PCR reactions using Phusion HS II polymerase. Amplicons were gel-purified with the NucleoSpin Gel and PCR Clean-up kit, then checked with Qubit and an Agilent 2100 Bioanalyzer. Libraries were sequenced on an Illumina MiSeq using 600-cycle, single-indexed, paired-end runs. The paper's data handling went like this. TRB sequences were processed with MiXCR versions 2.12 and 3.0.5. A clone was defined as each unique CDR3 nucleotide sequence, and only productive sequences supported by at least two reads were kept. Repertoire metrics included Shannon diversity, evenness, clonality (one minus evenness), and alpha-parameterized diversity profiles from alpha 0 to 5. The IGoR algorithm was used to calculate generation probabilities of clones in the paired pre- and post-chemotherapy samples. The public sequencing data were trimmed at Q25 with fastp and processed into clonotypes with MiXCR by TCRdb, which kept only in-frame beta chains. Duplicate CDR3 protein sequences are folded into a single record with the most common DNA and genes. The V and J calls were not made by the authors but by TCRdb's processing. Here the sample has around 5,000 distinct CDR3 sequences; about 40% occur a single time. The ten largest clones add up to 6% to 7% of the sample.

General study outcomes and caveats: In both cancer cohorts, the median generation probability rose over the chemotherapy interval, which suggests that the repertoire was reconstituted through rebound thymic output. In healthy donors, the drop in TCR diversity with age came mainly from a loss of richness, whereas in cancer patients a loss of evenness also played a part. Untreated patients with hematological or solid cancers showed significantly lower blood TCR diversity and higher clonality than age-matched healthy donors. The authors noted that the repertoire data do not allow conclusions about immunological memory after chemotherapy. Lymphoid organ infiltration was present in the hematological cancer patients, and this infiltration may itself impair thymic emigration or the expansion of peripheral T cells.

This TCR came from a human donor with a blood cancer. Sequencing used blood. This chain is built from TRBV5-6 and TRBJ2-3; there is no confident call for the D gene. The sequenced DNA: TGTGCCAGCAGCTCGCTAGGGCCTAGCACAGATACGCAGTATTTT. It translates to CASSSLGPSTDTQYF. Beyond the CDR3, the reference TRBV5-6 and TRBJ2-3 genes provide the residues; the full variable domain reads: DAGVTQSPTHLIKTRGQQVTLRCSPKSGHDTVSWYQQALGQGPQFIFQYYEEEERQRGNFPDRFSGHQFPNYSSELNVNALLLGDSALYLCASSSLGPSTDTQYFGPGTRLTVL.